Listed below are T cell receptor beta chains from one sample, sequenced in a study of T cells in Graves' hyperthyroidism and ophthalmopathy. TCRdb independently ran MiXCR on the multiplex PCR reads; one entry per CDR3 protein. The data show hundreds of thousands of distinct CDR3 sequences, with around 16% seen just once and over 3.5% held by the top ten. Sequenced sample: blood. The receptor set was obtained from a woman aged 25 to 45 with Graves' hyperthyroidism. Both conserved end residues are part of each CDR3. Each record gives: V gene, J gene, clone size, D gene, CDR3 protein, CDR3 DNA. D genes are given only for firm matches. The listing skips clone size in some rows; elsewhere it reads once, few, many or a size class.

v_gene: TRBV27; j_gene: TRBJ2-5; abundance: many; d_gene: TRBD2; CDR3aa: CASSWSSGDQETQYF; CDR3nt: TGTGCCAGCAGTTGGTCTAGCGGGGATCAAGAGACCCAGTACTTC
v_gene: TRBV2; j_gene: TRBJ2-3; abundance: many; d_gene: .; CDR3aa: CASNNPWQTTDTQYF; CDR3nt: TGTGCCAGCAACAACCCCTGGCAGACCACAGATACGCAGTATTTT
v_gene: TRBV12-3/TRBV12-4; j_gene: TRBJ2-2; abundance: many; d_gene: TRBD2; CDR3aa: CASSYRTSGIFRTGELFF; CDR3nt: TGTGCCAGCAGTTATCGGACTAGCGGGATTTTTCGGACCGGGGAGCTGTTTTTT
v_gene: TRBV20-1; j_gene: TRBJ1-2; abundance: once; d_gene: .; CDR3aa: CSARVSTGRSGYTF; CDR3nt: TGCAGTGCTAGAGTATCGACAGGTCGCAGCGGCTACACCTTC
v_gene: TRBV20-1; j_gene: TRBJ2-5; abundance: many; d_gene: .; CDR3aa: CSARSPLGIGETQYF; CDR3nt: TGCAGTGCTAGAAGCCCCTTGGGAATTGGAGAGACCCAGTACTTC
v_gene: TRBV12-3/TRBV12-4; j_gene: TRBJ1-1; abundance: many; d_gene: .; CDR3aa: CASSLGLSNTEAFF; CDR3nt: TGTGCCAGCAGTCTGGGACTTTCGAACACTGAAGCTTTCTTT
v_gene: TRBV6-5; j_gene: TRBJ1-1; abundance: .; d_gene: .; CDR3aa: CASSYSWAGTAEAFF; CDR3nt: TGTGCCAGCAGTTACTCCTGGGCGGGTACCGCTGAAGCTTTCTTT
v_gene: TRBV18; j_gene: TRBJ2-2; abundance: few; d_gene: .; CDR3aa: CASSPRLGRERSNTGELFF; CDR3nt: TGTGCCAGCTCACCAAGATTAGGGCGCGAAAGATCGAACACCGGGGAGCTGTTTTTT
v_gene: TRBV27; j_gene: TRBJ2-1; abundance: .; d_gene: .; CDR3aa: CASSFDTYNEQFF; CDR3nt: TGTGCCAGCAGTTTCGATACATACAATGAGCAGTTCTTC
v_gene: TRBV28; j_gene: TRBJ1-5; abundance: many; d_gene: TRBD1; CDR3aa: CASRQGGQPQHF; CDR3nt: TGTGCCAGCCGACAGGGAGGTCAGCCCCAGCATTTT
v_gene: TRBV9; j_gene: TRBJ2-7; abundance: .; d_gene: TRBD1; CDR3aa: CASSERPGDRGYEQYF; CDR3nt: TGTGCCAGCAGCGAACGCCCCGGGGACAGGGGGTACGAGCAGTACTTC
v_gene: TRBV28; j_gene: TRBJ2-6; abundance: few; d_gene: TRBD1; CDR3aa: CASRNTGAGANVLTF; CDR3nt: TGTGCCAGCCGAAATACAGGGGCTGGGGCCAACGTCCTGACTTTC
v_gene: TRBV5-1; j_gene: TRBJ2-7; abundance: many; d_gene: TRBD1; CDR3aa: CASSSTGTGNEQYF; CDR3nt: TGCGCCAGCAGCTCAACCGGGACAGGGAACGAGCAGTACTTC
v_gene: TRBV9; j_gene: TRBJ1-5; abundance: .; d_gene: TRBD1; CDR3aa: CASSAPIRGQRHSNQPQHF; CDR3nt: TGTGCCAGCAGTGCACCCATTAGGGGACAGCGCCATAGCAATCAGCCCCAGCATTTT
v_gene: TRBV20-1; j_gene: TRBJ2-1; abundance: few; d_gene: .; CDR3aa: CSAAPGGPLNEQFF; CDR3nt: TGCAGTGCCGCCCCGGGTGGCCCCCTCAATGAGCAGTTCTTC
v_gene: TRBV6-1; j_gene: TRBJ2-1; abundance: many; d_gene: TRBD2; CDR3aa: CASMGTSGSEQFF; CDR3nt: TGTGCCAGCATGGGGACTAGCGGGAGTGAGCAGTTCTTC
v_gene: TRBV24-1; j_gene: TRBJ1-1; abundance: .; d_gene: .; CDR3aa: CATQPRQAANTEAFF; CDR3nt: TGTGCCACCCAACCACGACAGGCAGCAAACACTGAAGCTTTCTTT
v_gene: TRBV20-1; j_gene: TRBJ1-1; abundance: many; d_gene: .; CDR3aa: CSARDLGPEAFF; CDR3nt: TGCAGTGCTAGAGATCTTGGTCCTGAAGCTTTCTTT
v_gene: TRBV20-1; j_gene: TRBJ2-1; abundance: .; d_gene: TRBD2; CDR3aa: CSARDLTSGLSYNEQFF; CDR3nt: TGCAGTGCTAGAGATTTAACTAGCGGGCTGTCCTACAATGAGCAGTTCTTC
v_gene: TRBV12-3/TRBV12-4; j_gene: TRBJ2-3; abundance: many; d_gene: TRBD1; CDR3aa: CASRGGQGATDTQYF; CDR3nt: TGTGCCAGTAGGGGTGGACAGGGGGCCACAGATACGCAGTATTTT
v_gene: TRBV7-3; j_gene: TRBJ2-3; abundance: many; d_gene: .; CDR3aa: CASSSGADPDTQYF; CDR3nt: TGTGCCAGCAGCTCGGGCGCCGACCCAGATACGCAGTATTTT
v_gene: TRBV7-2; j_gene: TRBJ2-3; abundance: many; d_gene: .; CDR3aa: CASSVITTDTQYF; CDR3nt: TGTGCCAGCAGCGTCATTACCACAGATACGCAGTATTTT
v_gene: TRBV3-1; j_gene: TRBJ1-3; abundance: few; d_gene: .; CDR3aa: CASSMTATGNTIYF; CDR3nt: TGTGCCAGCAGCATGACAGCCACTGGAAACACCATATATTTT
v_gene: TRBV11-2; j_gene: TRBJ1-1; abundance: .; d_gene: .; CDR3aa: CASSRRERVGEAFF; CDR3nt: TGTGCCAGCAGCCGACGCGAAAGAGTGGGTGAAGCTTTCTTT
v_gene: TRBV4-1; j_gene: TRBJ1-6; abundance: .; d_gene: TRBD1; CDR3aa: CASRPTGPVSPLHF; CDR3nt: TGCGCCAGCAGGCCGACAGGGCCGGTTTCACCCCTCCACTTT
v_gene: TRBV12-3/TRBV12-4; j_gene: TRBJ2-3; abundance: many; d_gene: TRBD2; CDR3aa: CASSSGLAGDDTQYF; CDR3nt: TGTGCCAGCAGTTCCGGACTAGCGGGAGATGATACGCAGTATTTT
v_gene: TRBV2; j_gene: TRBJ2-5; abundance: many; d_gene: TRBD2; CDR3aa: CATRGEREYRETQYF; CDR3nt: TGTGCCACCCGCGGAGAGCGGGAGTATAGAGAGACCCAGTACTTC
v_gene: TRBV12-5; j_gene: TRBJ1-2; abundance: .; d_gene: .; CDR3aa: CALWAGPNYGYTF; CDR3nt: TGTGCCCTGTGGGCAGGACCTAACTATGGCTACACCTTC
v_gene: TRBV3-1; j_gene: TRBJ1-2; abundance: many; d_gene: .; CDR3aa: CASSRNGMVYTF; CDR3nt: TGTGCCAGCAGCCGTAACGGTATGGTCTACACCTTC
v_gene: TRBV6-1; j_gene: TRBJ2-7; abundance: many; d_gene: .; CDR3aa: CASRPSPGTYSYEQYF; CDR3nt: TGTGCCAGCAGACCTTCGCCCGGGACCTACTCCTACGAGCAGTACTTC
v_gene: TRBV13; j_gene: TRBJ1-3; abundance: many; d_gene: TRBD1; CDR3aa: CASSPGQGSGNTIYF; CDR3nt: TGTGCCAGCAGCCCTGGACAGGGTTCTGGAAACACCATATATTTT
v_gene: TRBV14; j_gene: TRBJ1-4; abundance: .; d_gene: .; CDR3aa: CASSHIRGSNEKLFF; CDR3nt: TGTGCCAGCAGCCATATAAGGGGGAGTAATGAAAAACTGTTTTTT
v_gene: TRBV27; j_gene: TRBJ2-7; abundance: many; d_gene: .; CDR3aa: CASSLWAGGMNYEQYF; CDR3nt: TGTGCCAGCAGTTTATGGGCAGGGGGGATGAACTACGAGCAGTACTTC
v_gene: TRBV6-5; j_gene: TRBJ2-2; abundance: few; d_gene: TRBD1; CDR3aa: CASSYSAGTGYTGELFF; CDR3nt: TGTGCCAGCAGTTACTCGGCCGGGACAGGATACACCGGGGAGCTGTTTTTT
v_gene: TRBV3-1; j_gene: TRBJ2-7; abundance: many; d_gene: .; CDR3aa: CASSQFWASQYEQYF; CDR3nt: TGTGCCAGCAGCCAATTCTGGGCTTCCCAGTACGAGCAGTACTTC
v_gene: TRBV24-1; j_gene: TRBJ2-1; abundance: .; d_gene: .; CDR3aa: CATTAVYYNEQFF; CDR3nt: TGTGCCACCACGGCGGTCTACTACAATGAGCAGTTCTTC
v_gene: TRBV2; j_gene: TRBJ1-3; abundance: many; d_gene: .; CDR3aa: CASSPVGSSGNTIYF; CDR3nt: TGTGCCAGCAGTCCCGTTGGCAGTTCTGGAAACACCATATATTTT
v_gene: TRBV6-2/TRBV6-3; j_gene: TRBJ2-7; abundance: .; d_gene: .; CDR3aa: CASSSEETQLYEQYF; CDR3nt: TGTGCCAGCAGTTCGGAAGAAACACAACTCTACGAGCAGTACTTC
v_gene: TRBV10-3; j_gene: TRBJ1-1; abundance: once; d_gene: .; CDR3aa: CAISNGINTEAFF; CDR3nt: TGTGCCATCAGTAACGGGATTAACACTGAAGCTTTCTTT
v_gene: TRBV28; j_gene: TRBJ2-3; abundance: many; d_gene: .; CDR3aa: CASSSPRGRTDTQYF; CDR3nt: TGTGCCAGCAGTTCCCCTCGAGGACGCACAGATACGCAGTATTTT
v_gene: TRBV6-1; j_gene: TRBJ1-3; abundance: many; d_gene: .; CDR3aa: CASSPGTLVSGNTIYF; CDR3nt: TGTGCCAGCAGTCCCGGGACATTGGTCTCTGGAAACACCATATATTTT
v_gene: TRBV10-1; j_gene: TRBJ1-1; abundance: many; d_gene: TRBD1; CDR3aa: CASIDRVPMNTEAFF; CDR3nt: TGCGCCAGCATCGACAGGGTCCCGATGAACACTGAAGCTTTCTTT
v_gene: TRBV7-3; j_gene: TRBJ1-3; abundance: .; d_gene: .; CDR3aa: CASSLTAGKRSGNTIYF; CDR3nt: TGTGCCAGCAGCTTAACGGCAGGGAAAAGGAGTGGAAACACCATATATTTT
v_gene: TRBV7-8; j_gene: TRBJ2-7; abundance: many; d_gene: TRBD2; CDR3aa: CASSLPMGLAGGNHEQYF; CDR3nt: TGTGCCAGCAGCTTACCCATGGGACTAGCGGGAGGGAACCACGAGCAGTACTTC
v_gene: TRBV9; j_gene: TRBJ2-7; abundance: few; d_gene: TRBD2; CDR3aa: CASSDSGRAPEQYF; CDR3nt: TGTGCCAGCAGCGATAGCGGGAGGGCCCCCGAGCAGTACTTC
v_gene: TRBV20-1; j_gene: TRBJ2-7; abundance: many; d_gene: TRBD2; CDR3aa: CSARWPLAGEAEQYF; CDR3nt: TGCAGTGCTAGATGGCCGTTAGCGGGAGAGGCCGAGCAGTACTTC
v_gene: TRBV30; j_gene: TRBJ2-2; abundance: .; d_gene: .; CDR3aa: CAWRMSGAGELFF; CDR3nt: TGTGCCTGGAGAATGTCAGGGGCCGGGGAGCTGTTTTTT
v_gene: TRBV7-7; j_gene: TRBJ2-5; abundance: few; d_gene: .; CDR3aa: CASSVRAWETQYF; CDR3nt: TGTGCTAGCAGCGTACGAGCGTGGGAGACCCAGTACTTC
v_gene: TRBV28; j_gene: TRBJ1-5; abundance: few; d_gene: .; CDR3aa: CASTGGRGQPQHF; CDR3nt: TGTGCCAGTACGGGGGGAAGAGGTCAGCCCCAGCATTTT
v_gene: TRBV20-1; j_gene: TRBJ2-1; abundance: many; d_gene: TRBD2; CDR3aa: CSAPIRAGIYNEQFF; CDR3nt: TGCAGTGCGCCCATAAGAGCGGGAATCTACAATGAGCAGTTCTTC